This TCR beta chain was sequenced for a study of T cell changes during pregnancy in multiple sclerosis. Germline loops: CDR1 SGDLS, CDR2 YYNGEE. The V gene end was trimmed by 0 bases and the J gene end by 4 bases; junction bases not matched to a gene: 0. The CDR3 runs 14 residues. Using immunoSEQ multiplex PCR, the repertoire was profiled, and TCRdb retains in-frame clones only, with some absent. The sample carries over 65,000 clones, about 94% recorded once. This clonotype was obtained from a female donor with multiple sclerosis, enrolled in a pregnancy study. This rearrangement joins TRBV9 to TRBJ2-2, with TRBD2 matching over 7 bases. The sequencing here drew on peripheral blood, taken in the third trimester of pregnancy. The CDR3 DNA sequence: TGTGCCAGCAGCGTAGCGGGGGGCACCGGGGAGCTGTTTTTT. This gives the protein CASSVAGGTGELFF. The complete variable domain, with remaining parts taken from reference TRBV9 and TRBJ2-2, reads DSGVTQTPKHLITATGQRVTLRCSPRSGDLSVYWYQQSLDQGLQFLIQYYNGEERAKGNILERFSAQQFPDLHSELNLSSLELGDSALYFCASSVAGGTGELFFGEGSRLTVL.